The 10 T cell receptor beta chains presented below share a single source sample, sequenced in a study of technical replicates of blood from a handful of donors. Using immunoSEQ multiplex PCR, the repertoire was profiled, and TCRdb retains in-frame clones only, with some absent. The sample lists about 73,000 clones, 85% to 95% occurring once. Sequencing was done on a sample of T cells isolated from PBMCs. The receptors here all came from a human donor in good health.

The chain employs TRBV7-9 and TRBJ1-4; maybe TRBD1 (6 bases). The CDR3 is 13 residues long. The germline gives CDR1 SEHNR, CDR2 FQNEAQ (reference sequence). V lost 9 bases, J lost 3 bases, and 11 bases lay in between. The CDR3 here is CASYSGANEKLFF. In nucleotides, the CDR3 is TGTGCCAGTTACTCAGGGGCTAATGAAAAACTGTTTTTT.

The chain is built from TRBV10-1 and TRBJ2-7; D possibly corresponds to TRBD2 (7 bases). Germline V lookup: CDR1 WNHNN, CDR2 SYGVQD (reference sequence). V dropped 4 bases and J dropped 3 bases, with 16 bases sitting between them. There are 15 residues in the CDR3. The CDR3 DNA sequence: TGCGCCAGCAGTGGGGGGGGCAGAGGAGGCTACGAGCAGTACTTC. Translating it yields CASSGGGRGGYEQYF.

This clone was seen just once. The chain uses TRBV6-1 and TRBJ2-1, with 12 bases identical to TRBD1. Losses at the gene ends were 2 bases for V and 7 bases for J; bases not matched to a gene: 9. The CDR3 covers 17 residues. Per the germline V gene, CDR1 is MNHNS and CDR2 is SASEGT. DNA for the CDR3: TGTGCCAGCAGTGAACGAAGGGGACAGGGGGCGCGGAATGAGCAGTTCTTC. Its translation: CASSERRGQGARNEQFF.

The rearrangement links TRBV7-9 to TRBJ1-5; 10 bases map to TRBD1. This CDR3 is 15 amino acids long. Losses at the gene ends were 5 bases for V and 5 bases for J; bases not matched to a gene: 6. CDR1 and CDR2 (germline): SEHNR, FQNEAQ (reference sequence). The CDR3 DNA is TGTGCCAGCAGCCCGGCCGGGACAGGGGATCAGCCCCAGCATTTT. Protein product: CASSPAGTGDQPQHF.

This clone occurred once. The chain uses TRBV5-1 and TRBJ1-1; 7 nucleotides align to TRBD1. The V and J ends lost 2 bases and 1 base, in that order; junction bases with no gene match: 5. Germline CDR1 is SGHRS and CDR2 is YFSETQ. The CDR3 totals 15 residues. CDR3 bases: TGCGCCAGCAGCTTAGACAGGGTATGGAACACTGAAGCTTTCTTT. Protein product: CASSLDRVWNTEAFF.

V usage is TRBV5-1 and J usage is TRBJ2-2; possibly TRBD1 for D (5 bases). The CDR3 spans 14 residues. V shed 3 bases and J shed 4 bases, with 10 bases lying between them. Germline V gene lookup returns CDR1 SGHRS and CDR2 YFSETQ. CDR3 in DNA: TGCGCCAGCAGCTCCAGGGTGGGCACCGGGGAGCTGTTTTTT. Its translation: CASSSRVGTGELFF.

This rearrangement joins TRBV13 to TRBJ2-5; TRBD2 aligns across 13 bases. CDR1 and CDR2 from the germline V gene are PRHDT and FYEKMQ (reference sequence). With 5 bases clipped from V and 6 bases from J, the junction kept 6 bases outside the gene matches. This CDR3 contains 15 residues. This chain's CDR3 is CASSLTSGGAQTQYF. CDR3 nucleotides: TGTGCCAGCAGCCTAACTAGCGGGGGGGCCCAGACCCAGTACTTC.

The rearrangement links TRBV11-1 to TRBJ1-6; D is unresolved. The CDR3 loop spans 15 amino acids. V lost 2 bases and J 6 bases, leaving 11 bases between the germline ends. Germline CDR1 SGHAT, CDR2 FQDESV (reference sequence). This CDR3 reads CASSLRVGGNSPLHF. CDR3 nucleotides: TGTGCCAGCAGCTTACGGGTCGGTGGTAATTCACCCCTCCACTTT.

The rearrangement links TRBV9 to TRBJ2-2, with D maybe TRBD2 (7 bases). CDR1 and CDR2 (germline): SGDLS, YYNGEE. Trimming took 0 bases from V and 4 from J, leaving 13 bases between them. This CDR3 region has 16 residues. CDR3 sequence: CASSVVAGAVTGELFF. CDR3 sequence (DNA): TGTGCCAGCAGCGTAGTGGCGGGGGCGGTCACCGGGGAGCTGTTTTTT.

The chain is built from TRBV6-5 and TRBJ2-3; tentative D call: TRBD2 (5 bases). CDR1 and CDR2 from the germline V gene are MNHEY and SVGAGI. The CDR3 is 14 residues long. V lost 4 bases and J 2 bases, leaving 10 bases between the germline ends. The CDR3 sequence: CASSSRDHTDTQYF. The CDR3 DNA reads TGTGCCAGCAGTTCACGGGATCACACAGATACGCAGTATTTT.